Following are 32 T cell receptor beta chains from one sample sequenced in a study of blood T cell repertoires in COVID-19. Libraries were prepared by immunoSEQ multiplex PCR; TCRdb keeps only in-frame clonotypes and omits some of them. This table has about 210,000 clones, around 90% appearing once. Material for sequencing was peripheral blood. The receptors stem from a man aged 30 to 45 with acute or convalescent COVID-19.

The V and J genes are TRBV19 and TRBJ1-2; 7 bases fit TRBD1. This CDR3 spans 13 amino acids. Germline V gene lookup returns CDR1 LNHDA and CDR2 SQIVND (reference sequence). J was trimmed by 7 bases and V by 3 bases; bases with no gene match: 5. CDR3 in amino acids: CASSMTGFGGYTF. CDR3 nucleotides: TGTGCCAGTAGTATGACAGGGTTTGGTGGCTACACCTTC.

V usage is TRBV3-1 (or the pseudogene TRBV3-2) and J usage is TRBJ2-1, with 13 bases lining up with TRBD2. V lost 2 bases, J lost 9 bases, and 16 bases stayed unmatched. The germline V gene encodes CDR1 LGHDT and CDR2 YNNKEL (reference sequence). The CDR3 loop spans 19 amino acids. DNA of the CDR3: TGTGCCAGCAGCCAACCCGGACTAGCGGGGGTGTTATCCTCAGGTGAGCAGTTCTTC. Its translation: CASSQPGLAGVLSSGEQFF.

This clone came up once. The rearrangement links TRBV6-1 to TRBJ1-1; D gene uncertain. Trimming cost V 3 bases and J 1 base, with 6 bases left between them. The CDR3 is 13 amino acids. Germline V gene lookup returns CDR1 MNHNS and CDR2 SASEGT. The CDR3 DNA follows: TGTGCCAGCAGTGAGCCCGGGAACACTGAAGCTTTCTTT. Protein product: CASSEPGNTEAFF.

The chain links TRBV7-3 to TRBJ2-3; a weak D match, TRBD1 (5 bases). The CDR3 length is 14 residues. The V gene's germline CDR1 is SGHTA and CDR2 FQGTGA. V dropped 1 base and J dropped 4 bases, with 9 bases sitting between them. The CDR3 here is CASSLNSGPDTQYF. As DNA, the CDR3 is TGTGCCAGCAGCTTAAATTCAGGGCCAGATACGCAGTATTTT.

V is TRBV11-2 and J is TRBJ2-7; D gene unclear. This CDR3 region has 12 residues. Germline V lookup: CDR1 SGHAT, CDR2 FQNNGV. V was pared by 5 bases and J by 5 bases, with 10 bases between. The CDR3: CASSPTGHEQYF. The CDR3 bases are TGTGCCAGCAGCCCCACCGGTCACGAGCAGTACTTC.

This chain links TRBV6-5 with TRBJ1-3; 9 bases are shared with TRBD1. The CDR3 covers 15 residues. V lost 6 bases to trimming and J lost 9 bases; unmatched junction nucleotides: 12. Germline lookup yields CDR1 MNHEY and CDR2 SVGAGI. CDR3 amino acids: CASRPDRGVGVTIYF. The DNA of the CDR3 is TGTGCCAGCAGACCCGACAGGGGGGTAGGGGTCACCATATATTTT.

This clone showed up just once. The chain carries TRBV6-5 and TRBJ2-5; D is perhaps TRBD1 (6 bases). Trimming took off 7 bases at V and 11 bases at J, with 17 bases between the two ends. Germline assignment: CDR1 MNHEY and CDR2 SVGAGI. This CDR3 contains 12 residues. Here the CDR3 reads CASTNPLDSQYF. CDR3 in DNA: TGTGCCAGCACCAACCCCCTGGACAGTCAGTACTTC.

The chain recombines TRBV28 with TRBJ2-2; the D gene is possibly TRBD2 (7 bases). The V gene lost 3 bases and the J gene lost 2 bases, with 16 bases spanning the gap. Germline assignment: CDR1 MDHEN and CDR2 SYDVKM. The CDR3 consists of 17 residues. CDR3 bases: TGTGCCAGCAGTTTTCTAGGGGGGGCCGTAAACACCGGGGAGCTGTTTTTT. Translated, it gives CASSFLGGAVNTGELFF.

V gene TRBV18 combines with J gene TRBJ2-7; D remains unclear. Germline V lookup: CDR1 KGHSH, CDR2 LQKENI. V lost 2 bases and J lost 6, with 14 bases in between. This CDR3 has 14 amino acids. For the CDR3, the DNA is TGTGCCAGCTCACCAACGGTCGCGTATGTCGAGCAGTACTTC. It specifies CASSPTVAYVEQYF.

The gene calls are TRBV11-3 and TRBJ2-3; D remains ambiguous. The germline V gene has CDR1 SGHNT and CDR2 YENEEA. This CDR3 has 12 amino acids. Trimming cost V 4 bases and J 6 bases, with 8 bases left between them. Written as DNA, the CDR3 is TGTGCCAGCAGCTACCGGTCCGATACGCAGTATTTT. Its translation: CASSYRSDTQYF.

The CDR3 here is CASSDEVEAFF. The CDR3 DNA sequence: TGTGCCAGCAGCGATGAGGTGGAAGCTTTCTTT. J is TRBJ1-1 and V is TRBV7-9; no definite D call. Deletions cut 5 bases from V and 8 bases from J, with 9 bases between. The CDR3 is 11 amino acids. Germline V lookup: CDR1 SEHNR, CDR2 FQNEAQ (reference sequence).

This clone was detected only once. J is TRBJ2-1 and V is TRBV6-6; 7 bases agree with TRBD2. CDR1 MNHNY and CDR2 SVGAGI come from the germline V gene (reference sequence). Trimming cost V 6 bases and J 3 bases; bases outside gene matches: 8. The CDR3 is made up of 15 amino acids. For the CDR3, the DNA is TGTGCCAGCAGGGTGTCGGCGGGGGACTACAATGAGCAGTTCTTC. Translation gives CASRVSAGDYNEQFF.

This clone occurred once. The chain links TRBV6-5 to TRBJ2-5, with a weak D call TRBD2 (6 bases). Germline CDR1 and CDR2: MNHEY and SVGAGI. CDR3 length: 14 amino acids. The V and J ends lost 6 bases and 5 bases respectively, with 16 bases between them. As DNA, the CDR3 is TGTGCCAGCAGGAACCGGAGGGTATACGAGACCCAGTACTTC. This gives the protein CASRNRRVYETQYF.

This chain uses TRBV19 with TRBJ2-1; no definite D call. This CDR3 is built from 20 residues. The germline V gene has CDR1 LNHDA and CDR2 SQIVND (reference sequence). Trimming shortened V by 5 bases and J by 0 bases, and 26 bases separated the two germline ends. The CDR3 DNA reads as TGTGCCAGTAGTTATGATCCCGCCTTTTCACTTCGGAGCTCCTACAATGAGCAGTTCTTC. Amino acid sequence: CASSYDPAFSLRSSYNEQFF.

In its sample, this clone was seen once. This chain uses TRBV5-1 with TRBJ1-6; perhaps TRBD1 as D (5 bases). This CDR3 spans 16 amino acids. Germline V gene data show CDR1 as SGHRS and CDR2 as YFSETQ. Trimming stripped 3 bases from V and 4 bases from J, with 14 bases between. CDR3 nucleotides: TGCGCCAGCAGCTCGAACGCCAGGGATTATAATTCACCCCTCCACTTT. This encodes CASSSNARDYNSPLHF.

This clone came up a few times. The chain couples TRBV15 to TRBJ2-4, with D maybe TRBD1 (6 bases). Germline-derived CDR1 and CDR2 are LNHNV and YYDKDF (reference sequence). The CDR3 is 15 amino acids. Trimming pared 4 bases from V and 5 bases from J, leaving 15 bases between. The DNA for the CDR3 is TGTGCCACCAGCACGCTGGGGGCAGGTCAAAACATTCAGTACTTC. This translates into CATSTLGAGQNIQYF.

The J gene is TRBJ2-1, the V gene TRBV7-9; 8 nucleotides match TRBD2. Germline values: CDR1 SEHNR, CDR2 FQNEAQ (reference sequence). The V segment lost 6 bases and the J segment 6 bases; nucleotides outside the gene matches: 13. This CDR3 has 16 residues. The CDR3 nucleotides read TGTGCCAGCAGACACCCAAGCGGGAGAACTACCAATGAGCAGTTCTTC. Protein product: CASRHPSGRTTNEQFF.

This clone was detected a few times. The CDR3 reads CASSIAIGTGASPLHF. CDR3 in DNA: TGTGCCAGCAGCATAGCTATTGGGACAGGGGCTTCACCCCTCCACTTT. The chain couples TRBV21-1 to TRBJ1-6; the table's D call, TRBD1, has no DNA check behind it. TRBV21-1 is a recognized pseudogene. This CDR3 comprises 16 residues.

The chain is built from TRBV30 and TRBJ2-7; a weak D match, TRBD1 (5 bases). Germline V gene data show CDR1 as GTSNPN and CDR2 as SVGIG (reference sequence). The CDR3 contains 14 residues. V lost 3 bases, J lost 4 bases, and 16 bases lay in between. In DNA, the CDR3 is TGTGCCTGGAGCAGGGCCTCATTGCCTTACGAGCAGTACTTC. Its translation: CAWSRASLPYEQYF. Drawing the rest from reference TRBV30 and TRBJ2-7, the complete variable domain is SQTIHQWPATLVQPVGSPLSLECTVEGTSNPNLYWYRQAAGRGLQLLFYSVGIGQISSEVPQNLSASRPQDRQFILSSKKLLLSDSGFYLCAWSRASLPYEQYFGPGTRLTVT.

This chain uses TRBV30 with TRBJ1-3, with a tentative D call TRBD1 (5 bases). The CDR3 sequence is 14 residues long. Germline V gene lookup returns CDR1 GTSNPN and CDR2 SVGIG (reference sequence). V was clipped by 5 bases and J by 2 bases, with 13 bases between them. CDR3 coding DNA: TGTGCCTGGTCCGCACAGGTTACTGGAAACACCATATATTTT. Translated, it gives CAWSAQVTGNTIYF.

The chain employs TRBV13 and TRBJ2-7; D is undetermined. CDR1 PRHDT and CDR2 FYEKMQ come from the germline V gene (reference sequence). The CDR3 spans 15 residues. The V and J ends lost 2 bases and 3 bases respectively, with 14 bases between them. Written as DNA, the CDR3 is TGTGCCAGCAGCTTATTGTCGGAGATTGACTACGAGCAGTACTTC. Translation: CASSLLSEIDYEQYF.

The V call is TRBV30, the J call TRBJ2-5, with D perhaps TRBD1 (5 bases). The CDR3 is 12 amino acids. V was pared by 3 bases and J by 5 bases, with 10 bases between. Germline V gene sequence: CDR1 GTSNPN, CDR2 SVGIG (reference sequence). This CDR3 is CAWRRSGETQYF. The CDR3, as DNA: TGTGCCTGGAGGCGTTCAGGGGAGACCCAGTACTTC.

V is TRBV18 and J is TRBJ2-7; D is unresolved. V lost 0 bases, J lost 4 bases, and 7 bases lay in between. There are 13 residues in the CDR3. In germline, CDR1 is KGHSH, CDR2 LQKENI. The CDR3 nucleotides read TGTGCCAGCTCACCACCGGCGGCGTACGAGCAGTACTTC. Amino acids: CASSPPAAYEQYF.

The CDR3 coding sequence is TGTGCCAGCAGTTACATCTCAAGCTCTGAAGCTTTCTTT. Translating gives CASSYISSSEAFF. This sequence joins TRBV6-6 and TRBJ1-1; D call uncertain. Germline V CDR1 and CDR2: MNHNY, SVGAGI (reference sequence). Trimming left V 2 bases short and J 6 bases short, with 10 bases between. The CDR3 is made up of 13 amino acids.

The rearrangement links TRBV6-5 to TRBJ2-7, with 7 bases matching TRBD1. This CDR3 comprises 15 residues. CDR1 is MNHEY, CDR2 SVGAGI, per germline. V was pared by 0 bases and J by 2 bases, with 4 bases of the junction left unmatched. The CDR3 DNA is TGTGCCAGCAGTTACTCGAGACAGGGAACCTACGAGCAGTACTTC. This sequence encodes CASSYSRQGTYEQYF.

V gene TRBV19 combines with J gene TRBJ2-3; 11 bases agree with TRBD1. CDR1 is LNHDA, CDR2 SQIVND, per germline (reference sequence). V was pared by 5 bases and J by 5 bases, with 9 bases of the junction left unmatched. This CDR3 is built from 16 residues. Written as DNA, the CDR3 is TGTGCCAGTAGTCCCCAAGGACAGGGGGCCAGAGATACGCAGTATTTT. Translated: CASSPQGQGARDTQYF.

V gene TRBV5-4 combines with J gene TRBJ2-7; weak D call: TRBD2 (6 bases). Trimming pared 4 bases from V and 0 bases from J, leaving 17 bases between. The CDR3 extends over 16 amino acids. Germline CDR1 is SGHNT and CDR2 is YYREEE (reference sequence). The CDR3 nucleotides are TGTGCCAGCAGCCCCGACCGCGGGACCTACTCCTACGAGCAGTACTTC. This sequence encodes CASSPDRGTYSYEQYF.

The rearrangement links TRBV5-1 to TRBJ1-4; D is possibly TRBD1 (5 bases). CDR1 and CDR2 from the germline V gene are SGHRS and YFSETQ. V was shortened by 4 bases and J by 0 bases, with 7 bases between the two germline ends. The CDR3 runs to 14 residues. This CDR3 reads CASSETATNEKLFF. The DNA for the CDR3 is TGCGCCAGCAGCGAGACAGCAACTAATGAAAAACTGTTTTTT.

The chain combines TRBV7-8 with TRBJ2-3; the match to TRBD2 covers 7 bases. CDR1 and CDR2 (germline): SGHVS, FQNEAQ. The trim removed 5 bases at V and 2 bases at J, leaving 7 bases unmatched. This CDR3 has 15 residues. CDR3 sequence: CASSEMAGVTDTQYF. CDR3 bases: TGTGCCAGCAGCGAGATGGCGGGGGTCACAGATACGCAGTATTTT.

This clone was detected once. The chain uses TRBV4-1 and TRBJ2-1; D perhaps matches TRBD2 (6 bases). The CDR3 has 17 residues. V lost 5 bases and J lost 9, with 26 bases in between. Germline CDR1 and CDR2: MGHRA and YSYEKL. The CDR3 spells CASSLPPGVQIASEQFF. For the CDR3, the DNA is TGCGCCAGCAGCTTGCCTCCGGGGGTCCAAATCGCCAGTGAGCAGTTCTTC.

The gene calls are TRBV28 and TRBJ2-2, with 11 bases aligning to TRBD2. The CDR3 is 15 residues long. V gave up 5 bases and J gave up 4 bases; unmatched junction bases: 3. Germline values: CDR1 MDHEN, CDR2 SYDVKM. The CDR3 here is CASSPGLAVTGELFF. The CDR3 region has the DNA TGTGCCAGCAGTCCGGGACTAGCGGTCACCGGGGAGCTGTTTTTT.

This chain links TRBV19 with TRBJ1-1; 7 bases agree with TRBD1. CDR1 and CDR2 (germline): LNHDA, SQIVND (reference sequence). The CDR3 contains 12 residues. The V and J ends lost 6 bases and 5 bases, in that order; junction bases with no gene match: 3. CDR3 nucleotide sequence: TGTGCCAGTAGAAAGACAGGGACTGAAGCTTTCTTT. Encoded protein: CASRKTGTEAFF.